The 20 T cell receptor beta chains listed next were all sequenced from one sample in a study of control samples from healthy donors and cancer patients. Method: immunoSEQ multiplex PCR; TCRdb's copy keeps in-frame clones and lacks some. Of around 140,000 clones listed, around 92% were seen once; the top ten hold more than 6.5%. Sequenced input: PBMCs. Receptors originate from a man in his fifties with head and neck cancer.

The chain carries TRBV10-2 and TRBJ2-5; D is possibly TRBD1 (6 bases). V was cut by 3 bases and J by 9 bases, with 20 bases left in between. The germline V gene encodes CDR1 WSHSY and CDR2 SAAADI. The CDR3 length is 15 residues. The CDR3 DNA reads TGCGCCAGCAGTGATGAGACAGGCTTCTCTTGGGCCCAGTACTTC. It translates to CASSDETGFSWAQYF.

The chain links TRBV7-8 to TRBJ1-5, with 7 bases lining up with TRBD1. CDR3 length equals 14 residues. The V segment lost 5 bases and the J segment 4 bases; nucleotides outside the gene matches: 5. Germline V gene lookup returns CDR1 SGHVS and CDR2 FQNEAQ. CDR3 protein: CASSQTGLNQPQHF. Here the CDR3 DNA reads TGTGCCAGCAGCCAGACAGGGTTGAATCAGCCCCAGCATTTT.

The rearrangement joins TRBV19 to TRBJ2-7; D uncertain. Looked up from germline, CDR1 is LNHDA and CDR2 is SQIVND (reference sequence). The V end lost 4 bases, the J end lost 4 bases, and 14 bases lay between the germline ends. The CDR3 runs to 14 residues. In nucleotides, the CDR3 is TGTGCCAGTAGTAGTCAGGCGAGTTCATACGAGCAGTACTTC. Translating it yields CASSSQASSYEQYF.

The CDR3 DNA follows: TGTGCCAGCAGTCCCACGGATAGAGGCTACACCTTC. Translated, it gives CASSPTDRGYTF. The chain uses TRBV6-5 and TRBJ1-2, with no clear D. V was cut by 5 bases and J by 8 bases, with 12 bases left in between. CDR3 length equals 12 residues. Germline V gives CDR1 MNHEY, CDR2 SVGAGI.

The rearrangement joins TRBV7-2 to TRBJ2-7, with D possibly being TRBD2 (6 bases). This CDR3 region has 14 residues. Germline V gives CDR1 SGHTA, CDR2 FQGNSA. The ends were cut back, 5 bases at V and 4 bases at J, with 15 bases in the middle. The CDR3 protein is CASSPNRERYEQYF. The CDR3 DNA is TGTGCCAGCAGCCCGAACCGGGAGCGGTACGAGCAGTACTTC.

The chain joins TRBV4-2 to TRBJ2-1; TRBD2 matches at 11 bases. CDR3 length: 17 residues. With 1 base clipped from V and 10 bases from J, the junction kept 12 bases outside the gene matches. Germline loops: CDR1 LGHNA, CDR2 YNFKEQ. CDR3 loop: CASSQVRGTSGRGEQFF. The CDR3 DNA sequence: TGTGCCAGCAGCCAAGTACGGGGAACTAGCGGGAGAGGGGAGCAGTTCTTC.

This clone was picked up a small number of times. Other DNA sequences in this sample translate to the same CDR3. The chain joins TRBV27 to TRBJ1-5; TRBD1 might be the D (5 bases). The ends were cut back, 3 bases at V and 4 bases at J, with 7 bases in the middle. The germline gives CDR1 MNHEY, CDR2 SMNVEV (reference sequence). The CDR3 is 13 residues long. CDR3: CASSFGGNQPQHF. The CDR3 DNA sequence: TGTGCCAGCAGTTTTGGGGGGAATCAGCCCCAGCATTTT.

J is TRBJ2-3 and V is TRBV13; D ambiguous. Germline V CDR1 and CDR2: PRHDT, FYEKMQ (reference sequence). The CDR3 is made up of 13 amino acids. Trimming took off 5 bases at V and 3 bases at J, with 9 bases between the two ends. The CDR3 nucleotides read TGTGCCAGCAGCCCCCCCCGGACAGATACGCAGTATTTT. Its protein product is CASSPPRTDTQYF.

The table lists this clone with many counts. This sequence joins TRBV10-3 and TRBJ1-5; no definite D call. Germline V CDR1 and CDR2: ENHRY, SYGVKD. This CDR3 has 14 residues. The V end was cut by 4 bases, the J end by 3 bases, with 10 bases between. The CDR3 loop is CAISGNWDNQPQHF. CDR3 nucleotide sequence: TGTGCCATCAGTGGGAATTGGGACAATCAGCCCCAGCATTTT.

The chain's CDR3 is CASSYSDRRGTQYF. In DNA, the CDR3 is TGTGCCAGCAGTTACTCTGACAGAAGGGGGACCCAGTACTTC. V and J are TRBV6-5 and TRBJ2-5; possibly TRBD1 for D (5 bases). Germline V lookup: CDR1 MNHEY, CDR2 SVGAGI. This CDR3 region has 14 residues. The V end was cut by 0 bases, the J end by 7 bases, with 12 bases between.

The gene calls are TRBV29-1 and TRBJ1-5, with 8 bases fitting TRBD1. J lost 2 bases, V lost 4 bases, and 7 bases had no gene match. The CDR3 length is 15 residues. From germline, CDR1 is SQVTM and CDR2 ANQGSEA. The CDR3 DNA sequence: TGCAGCGTTGCCGCCGGGACAGGTGGCAATCAGCCCCAGCATTTT. This encodes CSVAAGTGGNQPQHF.

This rearrangement joins TRBV7-8 to TRBJ2-1, with TRBD1 matching 7 bases. This CDR3 spans 16 amino acids. The V segment lost 3 bases and the J segment 9 bases; nucleotides outside the gene matches: 14. The germline V gene encodes CDR1 SGHVS and CDR2 FQNEAQ. The CDR3 here is CASSFGLQTGSTEQFF. The CDR3 DNA reads as TGTGCCAGCAGCTTCGGGTTGCAGACAGGGTCTACTGAGCAGTTCTTC.

The V call is TRBV9, the J call TRBJ2-3; a weak D match, TRBD2 (5 bases). The V end was cut by 5 bases, the J end by 0 bases, with 10 bases between. This CDR3 spans 14 amino acids. Germline V lookup: CDR1 SGDLS, CDR2 YYNGEE. CDR3 in DNA: TGTGCCAGCAGTATGGACTTAAGCACAGATACGCAGTATTTT. Protein product: CASSMDLSTDTQYF.

The chain recombines TRBV6-5 with TRBJ2-1; D may match TRBD1 or TRBD2 (6 bases each). The germline gives CDR1 MNHEY, CDR2 SVGAGI. The CDR3 runs 15 residues. V was cut by 7 bases and J by 9 bases, with 22 bases left in between. The DNA for the CDR3 is TGTGCCAGCATCCTACTAGCATCCCTAGGGGGTGAGCAGTTCTTC. Protein product: CASILLASLGGEQFF.

This CDR3 reads CASSFRGGNYGYTF. CDR3 DNA: TGTGCCAGCAGCTTCCGAGGTGGTAATTATGGCTACACCTTC. The V gene is TRBV5-6, the J gene TRBJ1-2; D remains unclear. Trimming left V 2 bases short and J 5 bases short, with 13 bases between. The V gene's germline CDR1 is SGHDT and CDR2 YYEEEE. The CDR3 extends over 14 amino acids.

The gene calls are TRBV7-9 and TRBJ2-3; a possible D gene is TRBD1 (6 bases). The CDR3 extends over 15 amino acids. The germline V gene encodes CDR1 SEHNR and CDR2 FQNEAQ (reference sequence). Trimming pared 1 base from V and 0 bases from J, leaving 8 bases between. The CDR3: CASSLETGSTDTQYF. The CDR3 coding sequence is TGTGCCAGCAGCTTAGAAACAGGGAGCACAGATACGCAGTATTTT.

The rearrangement links TRBV5-1 to TRBJ2-1; 8 bases line up with TRBD1. Germline assignment: CDR1 SGHRS and CDR2 YFSETQ. V was pared by 2 bases and J by 7 bases, with 5 bases of the junction left unmatched. This CDR3 comprises 14 residues. The CDR3: CASSFGQGANEQFF. CDR3 nucleotides: TGCGCCAGCAGCTTTGGACAGGGTGCTAATGAGCAGTTCTTC.

The chain couples TRBV18 to TRBJ1-2, with D perhaps TRBD1 (6 bases). CDR1 and CDR2 (germline): KGHSH, LQKENI. V dropped 4 bases and J dropped 1 base, with 7 bases sitting between them. This CDR3 is built from 13 residues. The CDR3 loop reads CASSHRDNYGYTF. CDR3 in DNA: TGTGCCAGCTCACACAGGGATAACTATGGCTACACCTTC.

The chain joins TRBV28 to TRBJ2-2, with D possibly TRBD2 on 5 matching bases. The CDR3 has 15 residues. Germline V gives CDR1 MDHEN, CDR2 SYDVKM. V lost 5 bases and J 5 bases, leaving 15 bases between the germline ends. The CDR3 reads CASSLPRGDTGELFF. The DNA for the CDR3 is TGTGCCAGCAGTCTCCCTCGGGGAGATACCGGGGAGCTGTTTTTT.

This chain uses TRBV2 with TRBJ1-5; 8 bases are a match to TRBD1. The V segment lost 7 bases and the J segment 6 bases; nucleotides outside the gene matches: 5. Germline V gene sequence: CDR1 SNHLY, CDR2 FYNNEI. This CDR3 region has 13 residues. The chain's CDR3 is CASTQGESQPQHF. The CDR3 DNA reads as TGTGCCAGCACACAGGGGGAGAGTCAGCCCCAGCATTTT.